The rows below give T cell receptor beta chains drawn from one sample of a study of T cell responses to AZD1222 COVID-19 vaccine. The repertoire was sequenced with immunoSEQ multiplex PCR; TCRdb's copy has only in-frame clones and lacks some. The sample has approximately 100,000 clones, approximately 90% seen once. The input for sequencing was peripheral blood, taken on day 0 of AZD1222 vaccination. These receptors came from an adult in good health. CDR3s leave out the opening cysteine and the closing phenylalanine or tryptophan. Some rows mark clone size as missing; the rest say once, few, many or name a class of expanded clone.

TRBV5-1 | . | ASKTNRDRETAF
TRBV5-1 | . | ASSPTGQSNLNTEAF
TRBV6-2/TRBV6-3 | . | ASSWGLSNQPQH
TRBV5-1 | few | ASSRDRPDTEAF
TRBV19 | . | ASAPSGTDGYT
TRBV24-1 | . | ATSGGLAPSSYNEQF
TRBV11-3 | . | ASSSGPITDTQY
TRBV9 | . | ASSVGGQLNEKLF
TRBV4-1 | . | ASSRVGTGNYGYT
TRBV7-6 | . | ASSPRTGVRTDTQY
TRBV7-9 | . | ASSSGGWDQPQH
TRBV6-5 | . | ASGLTQSYGYT
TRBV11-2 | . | ANLTFGRGPPLSYEQY
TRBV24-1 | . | ATSDPAGVYEQF
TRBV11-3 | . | ASSLGPPPETQY
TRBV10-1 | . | ASWTVDQPQH
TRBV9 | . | ASSAEGDTNTGELF
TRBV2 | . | ASLPYGTSTDTQY
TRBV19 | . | ATHDGTEAF
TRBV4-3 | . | ASSQDRPAANYGYT
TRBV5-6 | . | ASSLVGASRHNSPLH
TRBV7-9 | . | ASSLGRLNTEAF
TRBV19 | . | ASSPLDRSGDTQY
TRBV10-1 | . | ASIRPTEAF
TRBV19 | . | ASSRPGQSNYGYT
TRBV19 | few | ASKPGGSYNSPLH
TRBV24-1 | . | ATSEGGGSYEQY
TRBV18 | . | ASSSLYEQY
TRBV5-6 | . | ASSRGGVLFGYT
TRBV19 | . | ASSIWAASGTLYNEQF
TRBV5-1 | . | ASSLVGYNEQF
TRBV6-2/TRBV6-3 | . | ASSYPATGISYNEQF
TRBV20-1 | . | SAYSYEQY
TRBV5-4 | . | ASSTRARLQVDEQF
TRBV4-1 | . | ASSQEAGTSGQETQY
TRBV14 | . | ASSQGWAGLNSPLH
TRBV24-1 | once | ATSDRGLAGRDTGELF
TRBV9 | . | ASSSPGQNSPPQSSYNEQF
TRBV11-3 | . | ASSFDSGMSDTQY
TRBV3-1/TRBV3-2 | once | ASSQSGAPNYGYT
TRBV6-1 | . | ASRGGGGQPQH
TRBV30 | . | AWSRGGGQGAREQY
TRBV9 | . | ASSVSGTSVNEQF
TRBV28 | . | ATGSGQGSPLYGYT
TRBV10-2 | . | ASRQTSNYGYT
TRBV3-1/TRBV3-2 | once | ASSRTTGGGQPQH
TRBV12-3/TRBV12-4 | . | ASSFGGEGGYT
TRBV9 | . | ASSTQQGGTDTQY